This T cell receptor beta chain was recovered during a study of shared clonotypes between healthy human individuals. Germline CDR1 reads SGHTA; CDR2 reads FQGNSA. This CDR3 is built from 13 residues. Between the trimmed V and J ends, which lost 5 bases and 8 bases, there was a span of 12 bases. The study's findings and limits: Larger estimated richness was generally recorded for naive subsets relative to memory subsets.

A roughly 220 ng quantity of DNA, 30,000 to 35,000 T cell genomes, went into the sorted-subset replicate PCRs. Repertoires were generated with immunoSEQ multiplex PCR, while TCRdb's copy carries only in-frame clones and drops some. This table holds roughly 1 million clones, 75% found once. To note about this clone: Its target is unknown.

The origin of this receptor is a man aged 18 to 30 in good health. Sequenced sample: memory CD4+ T cells sorted from blood. Subset defined: CD45RA-negative fraction. The J gene is TRBJ1-4, the V gene TRBV7-2; D ambiguous. The CDR3 bases are TGTGCCAGCAGCCCGCGGGCGGGGGAAAAACTGTTTTTT. This gives the protein CASSPRAGEKLFF.